Listed here is a single T cell receptor (beta chain). Its specificity is unknown. In the same sample, other DNA sequences code for this CDR3. This sample was taken from a study of CD8+ T cells in alopecia areata. Broader study findings: Many expanded lesional clones persisted in scalp and blood during tofacitinib treatment. Within the top 100, expanded CD8+ clones significantly decreased with tofacitinib, as did scalp clonality.

Deletions cut 0 bases from V and 8 bases from J, with 7 bases between. The CDR3 extends over 11 amino acids. Looked up from germline, CDR1 is GTSNPN and CDR2 is SVGIG (reference sequence). Sequencing templates came from extracted RNA that was reverse transcribed into cDNA. The method was immunoSEQ multiplex PCR; TCRdb's version includes in-frame clones alone and lacks a portion of them. The table lists approximately 200,000 clones, around 60% of them singletons. Regarding treatment: oral pan-JAK inhibitor, 5-10 mg twice daily. The chain joins TRBV30 to TRBJ1-1; no definite D call. This TCR was recovered from a human donor with alopecia areata. This specimen was CD4+ T cells sorted from blood, taken at week 4, from a patient treated with tofacitinib. The CDR3 protein is CAWSVAGEAFF. The CDR3 DNA follows: TGTGCCTGGAGTGTAGCCGGCGAAGCTTTCTTT.